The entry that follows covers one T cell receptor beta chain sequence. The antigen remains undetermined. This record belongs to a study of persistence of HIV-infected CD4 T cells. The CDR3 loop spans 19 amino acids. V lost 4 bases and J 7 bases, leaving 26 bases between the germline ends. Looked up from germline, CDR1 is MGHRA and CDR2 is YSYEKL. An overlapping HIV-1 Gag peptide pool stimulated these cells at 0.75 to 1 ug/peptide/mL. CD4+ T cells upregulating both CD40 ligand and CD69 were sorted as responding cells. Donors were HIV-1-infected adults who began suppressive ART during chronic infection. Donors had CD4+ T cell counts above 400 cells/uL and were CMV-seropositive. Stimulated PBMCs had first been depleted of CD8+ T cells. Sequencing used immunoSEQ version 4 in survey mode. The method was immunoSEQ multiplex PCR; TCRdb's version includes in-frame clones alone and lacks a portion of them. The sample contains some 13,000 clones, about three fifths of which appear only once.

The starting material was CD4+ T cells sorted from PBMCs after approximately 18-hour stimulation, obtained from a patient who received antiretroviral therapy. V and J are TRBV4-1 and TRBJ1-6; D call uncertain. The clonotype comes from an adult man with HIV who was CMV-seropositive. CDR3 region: CASSLGFPGPPGNNSPLHF. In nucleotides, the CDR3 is TGCGCCAGCAGCCTCGGATTCCCCGGACCTCCGGGGAACAATTCACCCCTCCACTTT.